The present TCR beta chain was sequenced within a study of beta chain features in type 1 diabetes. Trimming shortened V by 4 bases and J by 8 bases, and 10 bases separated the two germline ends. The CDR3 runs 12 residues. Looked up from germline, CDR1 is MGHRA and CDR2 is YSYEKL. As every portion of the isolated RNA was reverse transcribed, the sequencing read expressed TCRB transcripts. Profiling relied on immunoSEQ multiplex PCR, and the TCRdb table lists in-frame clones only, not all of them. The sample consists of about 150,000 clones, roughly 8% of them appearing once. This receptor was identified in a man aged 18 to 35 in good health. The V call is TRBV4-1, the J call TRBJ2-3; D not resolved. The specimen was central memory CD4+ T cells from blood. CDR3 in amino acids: CASSPTSGTQYF. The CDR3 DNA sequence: TGCGCCAGCAGCCCAACATCGGGTACGCAGTATTTT.